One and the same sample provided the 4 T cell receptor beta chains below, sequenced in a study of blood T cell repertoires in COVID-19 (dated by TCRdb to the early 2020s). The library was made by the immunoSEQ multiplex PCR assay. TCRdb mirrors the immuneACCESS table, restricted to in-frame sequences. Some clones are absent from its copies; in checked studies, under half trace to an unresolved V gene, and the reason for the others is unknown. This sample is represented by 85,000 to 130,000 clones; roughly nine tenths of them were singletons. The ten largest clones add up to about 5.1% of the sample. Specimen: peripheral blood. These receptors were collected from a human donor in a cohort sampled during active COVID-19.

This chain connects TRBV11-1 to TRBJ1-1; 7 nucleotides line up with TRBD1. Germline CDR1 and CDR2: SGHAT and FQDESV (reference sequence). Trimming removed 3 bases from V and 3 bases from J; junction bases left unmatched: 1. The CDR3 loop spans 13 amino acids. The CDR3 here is CASSFDRDTEAFF. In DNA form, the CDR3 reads TGTGCCAGCAGCTTTGACAGGGACACTGAAGCTTTCTTT.

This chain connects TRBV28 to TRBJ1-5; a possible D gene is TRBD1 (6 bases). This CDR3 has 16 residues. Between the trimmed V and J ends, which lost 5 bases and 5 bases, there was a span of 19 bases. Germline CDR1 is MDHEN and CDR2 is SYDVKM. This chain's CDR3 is CASSTAGALSYQPQHF. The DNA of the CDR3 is TGTGCCAGCAGTACGGCGGGGGCTCTTTCCTATCAGCCCCAGCATTTT.

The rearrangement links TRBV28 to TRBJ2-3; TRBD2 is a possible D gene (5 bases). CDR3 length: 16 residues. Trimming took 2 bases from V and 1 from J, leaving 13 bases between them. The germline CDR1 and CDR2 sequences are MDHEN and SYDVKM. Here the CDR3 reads CASSLPFGVGTDTQYF. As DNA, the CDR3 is TGTGCCAGCAGTTTACCATTCGGGGTGGGCACAGATACGCAGTATTTT.

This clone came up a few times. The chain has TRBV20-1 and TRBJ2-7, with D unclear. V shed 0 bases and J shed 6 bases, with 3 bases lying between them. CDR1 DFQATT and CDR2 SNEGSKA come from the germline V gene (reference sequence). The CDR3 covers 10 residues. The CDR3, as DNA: TGCAGTGCTAGAGATATCGAGCAGTACTTC. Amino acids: CSARDIEQYF.